The 2 T cell receptor beta chains reported below all come from one sample, sequenced in a study of T cells expressing NK-cell markers. TCRdb re-called the 5' RACE reads and catalogs CDR3 proteins one per entry, DNA excluded. Reported are fewer than 400,000 distinct CDR3 sequences; the ten largest clones contain roughly 5.4%. The source material was blood T cells: a sorted CD56 or NKG2C T cell subset, CD4+ or CD8+ T cells, or bulk PBMC T cells (not recorded which). These receptors all stem from a man between 18 and 69 years old in good health.

The chain employs TRBV5-6 and TRBJ2-6; the D call from TCRdb, TRBD2, cannot be confirmed without DNA. This CDR3 region has 17 residues. Germline loops: CDR1 SGHDT, CDR2 YYEEEE. The CDR3 region is CASSLYYRGSGANVLTF.

The V call is TRBV7-2, the J call TRBJ1-1; the TRBD1 assignment by TCRdb is unverifiable without DNA. CDR1 SGHTA and CDR2 FQGNSA come from the germline V gene. The CDR3 consists of 15 residues. The chain's CDR3 is CASSTQGQGRTEAFF.